This T cell receptor beta chain was sequenced in a study of shared clonotypes between healthy human individuals. Regarding this clone: Its antigen is unknown.

CDR3 size: 16 residues. Germline V gives CDR1 LNHNV, CDR2 YYDKDF (reference sequence). V was pared by 1 base and J by 2 bases, with 12 bases between. Only in-frame clones appear in the TCRdb table, and some are missing; sequencing was by immunoSEQ multiplex PCR. The sample includes about 580,000 clones, nearly 98% of them seen just once. General observations from the study: Clonotypes which were not shared had lower generation probabilities than clonotypes that all four donors shared.

Naive CD8 cells comprised CD45RO-negative, CCR7-positively selected cells, excluding terminally differentiated effector memory CD45RA+ cells. This sequence was found in a man in his thirties or forties in good health. The V and J genes are TRBV15 and TRBJ2-1, with D possibly matching TRBD2 (6 bases). The source material was naive CD8+ T cells sorted from blood. The CDR3 region is CATSRGAGTTYNEQFF. CDR3 DNA sequence: TGTGCCACCAGCAGAGGCGCGGGAACTACCTACAATGAGCAGTTCTTC. Looking up the rest from reference TRBV15 and TRBJ2-1 gives the full variable domain: DAMVIQNPRYQVTQFGKPVTLSCSQTLNHNVMYWYQQKSSQAPKLLFHYYDKDFNNEADTPDNFQSRRPNTSFCFLDIRSPGLGDTAMYLCATSRGAGTTYNEQFFGPGTRLTVL.